A single sample gave rise to the 26 T cell receptor beta chains below, sequenced in a study of a mutant IDH1 vaccine in newly diagnosed glioma. For these receptors, no antigen is known. Some clones are missing from TCRdb's copy, which holds only in-frame ones; the method was immunoSEQ multiplex PCR. Of tens of thousands of clones listed, 80% are singletons. Described time point: week 23, last vaccination. The vaccine gave 300 ug of a 20-mer mutant IDH1 peptide subcutaneously per dose. This sample comprised PBMCs, obtained from a glioma patient whose treatment included an IDH1 peptide vaccine. Every receptor here comes from a man aged 35 to 55 with glioma.

The rearrangement joins TRBV6-1 to TRBJ1-2; D might be TRBD1 (5 bases). Trimming left V 2 bases short and J 8 bases short, with 15 bases between. The CDR3 contains 14 residues. Germline V CDR1 and CDR2: MNHNS, SASEGT. The CDR3 nucleotides read TGTGCCAGCAGTGAATTTCGGGGGGTTGACGGCTACACCTTC. Protein sequence: CASSEFRGVDGYTF.

This rearrangement joins TRBV13 to TRBJ2-2, with unresolved D. With 3 bases removed from V and 6 bases from J, the gap between germline ends came to 8 bases. The CDR3 length is 13 residues. The V gene's germline CDR1 is PRHDT and CDR2 FYEKMQ (reference sequence). The CDR3 DNA reads as TGTGCCAGCAGCTTTTCAGTCCCCGGGGAGCTGTTTTTT. Amino acids: CASSFSVPGELFF. Supplemented by reference TRBV13 and TRBJ2-2, the full variable domain reads AAGVIQSPRHLIKEKRETATLKCYPIPRHDTVYWYQQGPGQDPQFLISFYEKMQSDKGSIPDRFSAQQFSDYHSELNMSSLELGDSALYFCASSFSVPGELFFGEGSRLTVL.

The rearrangement links TRBV9 to TRBJ1-1; the D gene is possibly TRBD1 (6 bases). The CDR3 spans 17 residues. CDR1 SGDLS and CDR2 YYNGEE come from the germline V gene. V dropped 3 bases and J dropped 1 base, with 19 bases sitting between them. The CDR3 nucleotides are TGTGCCAGCAGCGCGGCTGACAGGATCTATGGGAACACTGAAGCTTTCTTT. Encoded protein: CASSAADRIYGNTEAFF.

The chain uses TRBV5-6 and TRBJ1-2, with no clear D. V was pared by 0 bases and J by 4 bases, with 13 bases between. This CDR3 has 15 amino acids. CDR1 and CDR2 from the germline V gene are SGHDT and YYEEEE. In DNA form, the CDR3 reads TGTGCCAGCAGCTTGGCGCTAGATCGGCGCTATGGCTACACCTTC. Residues: CASSLALDRRYGYTF. The variable domain in full, with the rest retrieved from reference TRBV5-6 and TRBJ1-2, is DAGVTQSPTHLIKTRGQQVTLRCSPKSGHDTVSWYQQALGQGPQFIFQYYEEEERQRGNFPDRFSGHQFPNYSSELNVNALLLGDSALYLCASSLALDRRYGYTFGSGTRLTVV.

J is TRBJ1-5 and V is TRBV2, with 7 bases fitting TRBD1. V dropped 3 bases and J dropped 0; count of bases not matched to a gene: 2. This CDR3 contains 15 residues. From germline, CDR1 is SNHLY and CDR2 FYNNEI. The CDR3 spells CASSDRTGSNQPQHF. The CDR3 nucleotides are TGTGCCAGCAGTGACCGGACAGGTAGCAATCAGCCCCAGCATTTT.

The V gene is TRBV6-1, the J gene TRBJ1-4; 7 nucleotides match TRBD1. Trimming took 2 bases from V and 5 from J; bases not matched to a gene: 5. CDR1 is MNHNS, CDR2 SASEGT, per germline. CDR3 length: 15 amino acids. The CDR3 is CASSEWGTENEKLFF. As DNA, the CDR3 is TGTGCCAGCAGTGAATGGGGGACAGAGAATGAAAAACTGTTTTTT.

The CDR3: CASSLYNRMGVYGYTF. In nucleotides, the CDR3 is TGTGCCAGCTCACTATACAATCGGATGGGCGTTTATGGCTACACCTTC. The rearrangement uses TRBV18 and TRBJ1-2; no reliable D call. The CDR3 is made up of 16 amino acids. Germline-derived CDR1 and CDR2 are KGHSH and LQKENI. The ends were cut back, 4 bases at V and 5 bases at J, with 20 bases in the middle.

This rearrangement joins TRBV5-6 to TRBJ1-6; no clear D. V lost 0 bases to trimming and J lost 7 bases, with 11 bases between them. This CDR3 is built from 15 residues. Germline-derived CDR1 and CDR2 are SGHDT and YYEEEE. The chain's CDR3 is CASSLGWLNNSPLHF. The CDR3, as DNA: TGTGCCAGCAGCTTGGGCTGGCTGAACAATTCACCCCTCCACTTT.

The chain carries TRBV11-2 and TRBJ2-5, with a tentative D call TRBD2 (6 bases). V lost 1 base and J 2 bases, leaving 11 bases between the germline ends. CDR1 and CDR2 (germline): SGHAT, FQNNGV. This CDR3 is 15 amino acids long. CDR3 sequence reads: CASSLGGVRQETQYF. The CDR3, as DNA: TGTGCCAGCAGCTTAGGGGGGGTGCGGCAAGAGACCCAGTACTTC.

This clone was observed once. The V call is TRBV6-5, the J call TRBJ1-4; a weak D match, TRBD1 (5 bases). The CDR3 has 15 residues. CDR1 is MNHEY, CDR2 SVGAGI, per germline. Trimming removed 0 bases at V and 8 bases at J, with 13 bases between. CDR3 sequence reads: CASSYSSGEGEKLFF. The CDR3 coding sequence is TGTGCCAGCAGTTACTCATCGGGGGAGGGAGAAAAACTGTTTTTT.

The V and J genes are TRBV5-1 and TRBJ1-1; D may be TRBD1 (6 bases). The CDR3 contains 16 residues. V was clipped by 0 bases and J by 1 base, with 13 bases between them. Germline values: CDR1 SGHRS, CDR2 YFSETQ. CDR3 nucleotide sequence: TGCGCCAGCAGCTTGGCCGGGGGGCTAGAGAACACTGAAGCTTTCTTT. Translation gives CASSLAGGLENTEAFF.

The V and J genes are TRBV9 and TRBJ2-3; 7 positions match TRBD2. CDR1 is SGDLS and CDR2 is YYNGEE in the germline V gene. J gave up 2 bases and V 4 bases, and 7 bases lay outside the gene matches. The CDR3 consists of 15 residues. CDR3 sequence (DNA): TGTGCCAGCAGCTCCTCTAGCGGATACACAGATACGCAGTATTTT. Residues: CASSSSSGYTDTQYF.

J is TRBJ1-6 and V is TRBV19; D remains unclear. The CDR3 is made up of 16 amino acids. Germline CDR1 and CDR2: LNHDA and SQIVND (reference sequence). V lost 6 bases and J 2 bases, leaving 14 bases between the germline ends. CDR3 sequence: CASSRDVVPYNSPLHF. The CDR3 bases are TGTGCCAGTAGCCGAGACGTGGTACCCTATAATTCACCCCTCCACTTT.

The rearrangement joins TRBV2 to TRBJ2-5, with D possibly being TRBD2 (6 bases). The CDR3 length is 15 residues. CDR1 and CDR2 from the germline V gene are SNHLY and FYNNEI. The V gene lost 3 bases and the J gene lost 4 bases, with 15 bases spanning the gap. The CDR3 reads CASSEVEGGVETQYF. CDR3 coding DNA: TGTGCCAGCAGTGAGGTGGAGGGTGGTGTAGAGACCCAGTACTTC.

This clone has only one observation. The chain links TRBV7-6 to TRBJ2-7; D is possibly TRBD2 (7 bases). The CDR3 runs 15 residues. The germline V gene encodes CDR1 SGHVS and CDR2 FNYEAQ. V lost 5 bases and J lost 2, with 16 bases in between. The CDR3 nucleotides are TGTGCCAGCAGCCCCGGGGGGCGAGGCACCTACGAGCAGTACTTC. Protein: CASSPGGRGTYEQYF.

The V and J genes are TRBV30 and TRBJ2-7; TRBD1 aligns across 7 bases. Germline V gene sequence: CDR1 GTSNPN, CDR2 SVGIG (reference sequence). The CDR3 has 11 residues. The ends lost 7 bases at V and 5 bases at J; junction bases unmatched: 5. CDR3 in DNA: TGTGCCTCGGGACAGTTCGACGAGCAGTACTTC. Protein sequence: CASGQFDEQYF.

This chain links TRBV6-1 with TRBJ1-5; D not resolved. Trimming took 3 bases from V and 6 from J, leaving 3 bases between them. The CDR3 covers 11 residues. Germline lookup yields CDR1 MNHNS and CDR2 SASEGT. The CDR3, as DNA: TGTGCCAGCAGTGATGGTCAGCCCCAGCATTTT. Translation gives CASSDGQPQHF.

J is TRBJ2-7 and V is TRBV12-5, with D perhaps assigned TRBD1 or TRBD2 (5 bases each). The germline V gene encodes CDR1 LGHNT and CDR2 FRNRAP. Trimming shortened V by 5 bases and J by 0 bases, and 14 bases separated the two germline ends. The CDR3 contains 15 residues. CDR3 sequence reads: CASGPQPGPSYEQYF. CDR3 in DNA: TGTGCTAGTGGTCCCCAACCGGGACCCTCCTACGAGCAGTACTTC.

In this sample, this clone turned up a few times. V gene TRBV6-6 combines with J gene TRBJ1-1; possibly TRBD1 for D (6 bases). V shed 5 bases and J shed 1 base, with 11 bases lying between them. The CDR3 sequence is 14 residues long. Germline V gene data show CDR1 as MNHNY and CDR2 as SVGAGI (reference sequence). The CDR3 region is CASSHQGPNTEAFF. The CDR3 bases are TGTGCCAGCAGTCATCAGGGGCCGAACACTGAAGCTTTCTTT.

This chain joins TRBV15 and TRBJ1-1; D remains unclear. Trimming took off 5 bases at V and 1 base at J, with 14 bases between the two ends. Germline V gene lookup returns CDR1 LNHNV and CDR2 YYDKDF (reference sequence). This CDR3 is built from 15 residues. CDR3: CATSPPLGANTEAFF. The CDR3 coding sequence is TGTGCCACCAGCCCCCCCCTAGGAGCGAACACTGAAGCTTTCTTT.

This chain connects TRBV6-1 to TRBJ1-1; the D is unclear. Germline loops: CDR1 MNHNS, CDR2 SASEGT. The CDR3 runs to 14 residues. Trimming pared 4 bases from V and 1 base from J, leaving 10 bases between. The CDR3 region is CASSGVRGNTEAFF. The CDR3 region has the DNA TGTGCCAGCAGTGGGGTTCGGGGGAACACTGAAGCTTTCTTT.

The gene calls are TRBV6-5 and TRBJ1-2, with unresolved D. The CDR3 sequence is 15 residues long. V dropped 6 bases and J dropped 4 bases, with 18 bases sitting between them. From germline, CDR1 is MNHEY and CDR2 SVGAGI. CDR3 bases: TGTGCCAGCAGAGCCAGTGGGGAAACGGGCTATGGCTACACCTTC. It translates to CASRASGETGYGYTF.

The chain carries TRBV5-1 and TRBJ1-2; D perhaps matches TRBD1 (6 bases). Trimming removed 3 bases from V and 7 bases from J, with 10 bases in between. From germline, CDR1 is SGHRS and CDR2 YFSETQ. The CDR3 sequence is 12 residues long. Written as DNA, the CDR3 is TGCGCCAGCAGCTCGAGGACAGCTGGCTACACCTTC. Protein: CASSSRTAGYTF.

This clone is a singleton in its sample. This chain uses TRBV13 with TRBJ2-5, with 7 bases that match TRBD2. Trimming cost V 5 bases and J 7 bases; bases outside gene matches: 7. This CDR3 spans 13 amino acids. Germline V gene lookup returns CDR1 PRHDT and CDR2 FYEKMQ (reference sequence). The CDR3 nucleotides read TGTGCCAGCAGCCGGGGAGGGCGAGGGACCCAGTACTTC. Its protein is CASSRGGRGTQYF.

This clone was counted only a few times. The genes are TRBV13 and TRBJ1-1, with TRBD1 matching 10 bases. The CDR3 is made up of 18 amino acids. V shed 5 bases and J 1 base; nucleotides not matched to a gene: 13. In germline, CDR1 is PRHDT, CDR2 FYEKMQ (reference sequence). CDR3 region: CASSPARTGGFGNTEAFF. Here the CDR3 DNA reads TGTGCCAGCAGCCCAGCTCGGACAGGGGGTTTTGGGAACACTGAAGCTTTCTTT.

This chain uses TRBV4-1 with TRBJ1-5; TRBD1 agrees at 10 bases. Germline-derived CDR1 and CDR2 are MGHRA and YSYEKL. V lost 4 bases to trimming and J lost 5 bases; unmatched junction nucleotides: 20. There are 20 residues in the CDR3. This CDR3 reads CASSPGRGTGVNKADQPQHF. The CDR3 DNA sequence: TGCGCCAGCAGCCCCGGTCGAGGGACAGGGGTAAACAAAGCGGATCAGCCCCAGCATTTT.